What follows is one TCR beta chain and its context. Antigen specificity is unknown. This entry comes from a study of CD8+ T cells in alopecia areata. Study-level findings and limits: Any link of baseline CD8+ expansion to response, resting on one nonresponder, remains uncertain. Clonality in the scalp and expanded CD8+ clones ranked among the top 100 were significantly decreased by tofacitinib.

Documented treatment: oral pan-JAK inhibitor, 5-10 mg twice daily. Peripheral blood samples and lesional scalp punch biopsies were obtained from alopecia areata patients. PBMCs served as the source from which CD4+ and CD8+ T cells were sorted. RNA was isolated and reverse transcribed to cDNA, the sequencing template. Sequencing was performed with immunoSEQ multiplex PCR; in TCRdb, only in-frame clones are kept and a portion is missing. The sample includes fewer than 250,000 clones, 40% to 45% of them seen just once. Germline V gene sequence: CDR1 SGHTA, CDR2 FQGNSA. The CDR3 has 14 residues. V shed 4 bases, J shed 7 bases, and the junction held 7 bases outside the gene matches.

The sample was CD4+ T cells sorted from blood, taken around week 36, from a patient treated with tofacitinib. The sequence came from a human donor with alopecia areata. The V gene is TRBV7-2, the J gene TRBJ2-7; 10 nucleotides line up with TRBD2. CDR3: CASSSQGLAREQYF. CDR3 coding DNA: TGTGCCAGCAGCTCACAGGGACTAGCGCGGGAGCAGTACTTC. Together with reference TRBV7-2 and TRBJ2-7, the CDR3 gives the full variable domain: GAGVSQSPSNKVTEKGKDVELRCDPISGHTALYWYRQSLGQGLEFLIYFQGNSAPDKSGLPSDRFSAERTGGSVSTLTIQRTQQEDSAVYLCASSSQGLAREQYFGPGTRLTVT.